Listed below are T cell receptor beta chains from one sample, sequenced in a study of blood T cell repertoires in COVID-19. Produced via immunoSEQ multiplex PCR; TCRdb's table is partial and in-frame only. This table has a few hundred thousand clones, approximately 92% appearing once. Sequenced: PBMCs or T cells enriched from blood (not recorded which). These receptors were obtained from a man younger than 40 who had recovered from COVID-19. Each CDR3 is given with its conserved first and last residue. The D gene is left open where the match is weak. The size field is filled for only some rows; it gives once, few, many or a size class.

cdr3_length	v_call	clone_size	d_call	j_call	cdr3_nt	cdr3_aa
11	TRBV7-9	.	.	TRBJ2-3	TGTGCCAGCAGCTTTCTCGATACGCAGTATTTT	CASSFLDTQYF
14	TRBV7-9	.	.	TRBJ1-5	TGTGCCAGCAGCCAGGAGGGGTACGGTCAGCCCCAGCATTTT	CASSQEGYGQPQHF
16	TRBV18	few	.	TRBJ1-1	TGTGCCAGCTCACCACCGCGGACAGCCATGAACACTGAAGCTTTCTTT	CASSPPRTAMNTEAFF
16	TRBV5-1	.	TRBD1	TRBJ1-2	TGCGCCAGCAGCTTGGCCAGACAGGGCGAAAACTATGGCTACACCTTC	CASSLARQGENYGYTF
13	TRBV29-1	once	TRBD1	TRBJ1-1	TGCAGCGTTCGGGACAGGGGGTCCTCTGAAGCTTTCTTT	CSVRDRGSSEAFF
17	TRBV4-1	.	TRBD1	TRBJ2-3	TGCGCCAGCAGCCCTTGGGAGACAGGGAGAGGTAGGGATACGCAGTATTTT	CASSPWETGRGRDTQYF
13	TRBV7-2	.	.	TRBJ2-7	TGTGCCAGCAGGCGCCAGGGTGACGGCGAGCAGTACTTC	CASRRQGDGEQYF
13	TRBV7-2	.	TRBD1	TRBJ1-2	TGTGCCAGCAGCAACGACAGGGTTGATGGCTACACCTTC	CASSNDRVDGYTF
13	TRBV2	.	.	TRBJ2-7	TGTGCCAGCAGTTGGGGCTTTACCTACGAGCAGTACTTC	CASSWGFTYEQYF
17	TRBV10-3	.	.	TRBJ2-2	TGTGCCATCAGTGACCCAGGGGGCGCGGGAGGGACCGGAGAGCTGTTTTTT	CAISDPGGAGGTGELFF
18	TRBV9	.	.	TRBJ2-7	TGTGCCAGCAGCCCCTACGGACAAACGGCTCTCTCAACCTACGAGCAGTACTTC	CASSPYGQTALSTYEQYF
13	TRBV29-1	.	.	TRBJ1-1	TGCAGCGCCCGAACAGGGTTGGACACTGAAGCTTTCTTT	CSARTGLDTEAFF
13	TRBV12-3/TRBV12-4	.	.	TRBJ2-6	TGTGCCAGCAGGACAGAAGGGGCCAACGTCCTGACTTTC	CASRTEGANVLTF
12	TRBV28	.	.	TRBJ1-1	TGTGCCAGCAGTTTGCCCCAGAGAGGAGCTTTCTTT	CASSLPQRGAFF
12	TRBV12-3/TRBV12-4	few	TRBD1	TRBJ1-1	TGTGCCAGCAGGGGAGACAGGGAACCGGCTTTCTTT	CASRGDREPAFF
14	TRBV19	.	.	TRBJ2-1	TGTGCCAGTAGTATGGGCGGGGATTACAATGAGCAGTTCTTC	CASSMGGDYNEQFF
15	TRBV28	.	TRBD1	TRBJ2-3	TGTGCCAGCATCACCGCCGGGACAGGGGGCGCTGAGCAGTATTTT	CASITAGTGGAEQYF
13	TRBV6-1	.	.	TRBJ1-3	TGTGCCAGCAGTGAATTTATCGGAAACACCATATATTTT	CASSEFIGNTIYF